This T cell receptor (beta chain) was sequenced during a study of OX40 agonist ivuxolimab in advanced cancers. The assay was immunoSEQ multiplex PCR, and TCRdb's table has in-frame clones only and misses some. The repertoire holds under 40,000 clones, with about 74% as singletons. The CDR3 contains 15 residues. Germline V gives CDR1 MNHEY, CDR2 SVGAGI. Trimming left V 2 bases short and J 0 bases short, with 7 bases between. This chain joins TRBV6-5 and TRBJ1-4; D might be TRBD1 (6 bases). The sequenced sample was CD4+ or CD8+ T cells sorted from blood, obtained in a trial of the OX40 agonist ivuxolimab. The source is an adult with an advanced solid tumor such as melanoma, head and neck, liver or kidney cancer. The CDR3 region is CASSYTGSTNEKLFF. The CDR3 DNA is TGTGCCAGCAGTTACACAGGGTCAACTAATGAAAAACTGTTTTTT.